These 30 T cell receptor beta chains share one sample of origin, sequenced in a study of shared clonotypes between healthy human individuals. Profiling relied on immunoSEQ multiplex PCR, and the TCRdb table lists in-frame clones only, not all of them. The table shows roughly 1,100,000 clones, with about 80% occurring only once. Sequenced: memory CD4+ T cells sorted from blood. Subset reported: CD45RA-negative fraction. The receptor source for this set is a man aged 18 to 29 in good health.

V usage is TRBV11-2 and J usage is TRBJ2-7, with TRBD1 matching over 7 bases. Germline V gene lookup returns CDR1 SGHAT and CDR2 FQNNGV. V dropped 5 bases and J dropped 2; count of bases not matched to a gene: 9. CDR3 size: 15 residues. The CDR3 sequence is CASSPRQGIPYEQYF. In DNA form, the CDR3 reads TGTGCCAGCAGCCCCCGACAGGGAATCCCCTACGAGCAGTACTTC.

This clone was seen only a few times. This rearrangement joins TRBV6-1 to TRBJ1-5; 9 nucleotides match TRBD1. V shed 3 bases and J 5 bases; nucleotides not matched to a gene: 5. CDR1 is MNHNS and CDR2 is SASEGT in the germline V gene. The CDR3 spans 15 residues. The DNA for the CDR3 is TGTGCCAGCAGTGAGGGACAGGGCCCCTATCAGCCCCAGCATTTT. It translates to CASSEGQGPYQPQHF.

In nucleotides, the CDR3 is TGTGCCAGCAGCTTGGAGACCCATATGAACACTGAAGCTTTCTTT. It translates to CASSLETHMNTEAFF. The rearrangement links TRBV4-2 to TRBJ1-1; the D is unclear. Germline V gives CDR1 LGHNA, CDR2 YNFKEQ. This CDR3 is 15 amino acids long. Trimming cost V 5 bases and J 0 bases, with 13 bases left between them.

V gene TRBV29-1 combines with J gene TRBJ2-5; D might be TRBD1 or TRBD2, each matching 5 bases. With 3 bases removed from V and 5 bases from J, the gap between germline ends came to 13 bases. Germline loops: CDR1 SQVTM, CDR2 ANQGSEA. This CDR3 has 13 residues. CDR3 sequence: CSVDFVWGETQYF. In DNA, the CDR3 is TGCAGCGTTGACTTCGTATGGGGGGAGACCCAGTACTTC.

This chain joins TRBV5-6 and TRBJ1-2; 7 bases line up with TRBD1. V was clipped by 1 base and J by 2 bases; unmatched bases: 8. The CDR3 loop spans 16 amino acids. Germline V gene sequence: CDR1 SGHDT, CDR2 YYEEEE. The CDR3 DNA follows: TGTGCCAGCAGCTTGATCGGGGACAGCGCAAACTATGGCTACACCTTC. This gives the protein CASSLIGDSANYGYTF.

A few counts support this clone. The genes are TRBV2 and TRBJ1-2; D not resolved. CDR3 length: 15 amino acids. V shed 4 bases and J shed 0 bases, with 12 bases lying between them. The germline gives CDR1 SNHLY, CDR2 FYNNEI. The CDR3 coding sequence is TGTGCCAGCAGTGTCATCCAGGAAACTAACTATGGCTACACCTTC. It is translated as CASSVIQETNYGYTF.

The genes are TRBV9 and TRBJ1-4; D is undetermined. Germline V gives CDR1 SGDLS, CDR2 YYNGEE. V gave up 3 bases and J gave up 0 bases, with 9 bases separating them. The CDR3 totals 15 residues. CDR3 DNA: TGTGCCAGCAGCGGTGAGAGTTCAACTAATGAAAAACTGTTTTTT. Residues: CASSGESSTNEKLFF.

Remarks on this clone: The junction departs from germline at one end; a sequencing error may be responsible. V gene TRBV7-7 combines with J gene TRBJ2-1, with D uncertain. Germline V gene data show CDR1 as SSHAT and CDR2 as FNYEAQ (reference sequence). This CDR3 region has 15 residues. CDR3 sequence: CASSQSANSYNEQFF. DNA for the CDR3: TGTGCTAGCAGCCAAAGCGCTAACTCCTACAATGAGCAGTTCTTC.

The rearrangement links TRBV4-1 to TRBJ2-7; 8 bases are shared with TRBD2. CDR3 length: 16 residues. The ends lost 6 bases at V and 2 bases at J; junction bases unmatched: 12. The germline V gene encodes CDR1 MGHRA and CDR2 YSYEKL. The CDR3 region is CASRGSLAGTTYEQYF. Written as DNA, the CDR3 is TGCGCCAGCAGAGGTTCCTTAGCGGGAACTACCTACGAGCAGTACTTC.

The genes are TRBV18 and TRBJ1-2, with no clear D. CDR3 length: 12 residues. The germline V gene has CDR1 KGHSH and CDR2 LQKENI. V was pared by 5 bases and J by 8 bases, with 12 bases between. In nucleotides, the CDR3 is TGTGCCAGCTCAAAGGACGACGGGGGCTACACCTTC. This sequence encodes CASSKDDGGYTF.

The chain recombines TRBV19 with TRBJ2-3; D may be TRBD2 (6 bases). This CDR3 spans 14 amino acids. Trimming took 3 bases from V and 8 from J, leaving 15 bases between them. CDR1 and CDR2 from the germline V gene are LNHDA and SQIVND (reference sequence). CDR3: CASSMARGKGTQYF. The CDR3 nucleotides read TGTGCCAGTAGTATGGCCCGGGGGAAAGGTACGCAGTATTTT.

The CDR3 here is CASSTLAGGVETQYF. CDR3 nucleotides: TGTGCCAGCAGCACCCTAGCGGGAGGAGTCGAGACCCAGTACTTC. This sequence joins TRBV13 and TRBJ2-5; 11 positions match TRBD2. The V and J ends lost 5 bases and 5 bases, in that order; junction bases with no gene match: 7. Germline CDR1 is PRHDT and CDR2 is FYEKMQ (reference sequence). This CDR3 spans 15 amino acids.

In nucleotides, the CDR3 is TGTGCCAGCAGCTTCGCCCGTCCGGCGGGGGGCTCCAATGAGCAGTTCTTC. It translates to CASSFARPAGGSNEQFF. The V call is TRBV5-4, the J call TRBJ2-1; 8 bases agree with TRBD2. V dropped 2 bases and J dropped 6; count of bases not matched to a gene: 13. Germline lookup yields CDR1 SGHNT and CDR2 YYREEE (reference sequence). The CDR3 runs to 17 residues.

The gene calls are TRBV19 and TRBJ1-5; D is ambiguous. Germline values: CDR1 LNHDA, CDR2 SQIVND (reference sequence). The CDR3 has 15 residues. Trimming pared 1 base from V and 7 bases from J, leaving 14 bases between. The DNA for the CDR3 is TGTGCCAGTAGTATAGCTGGAGGGTCGGGACAGCCCCAGCATTTT. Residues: CASSIAGGSGQPQHF.

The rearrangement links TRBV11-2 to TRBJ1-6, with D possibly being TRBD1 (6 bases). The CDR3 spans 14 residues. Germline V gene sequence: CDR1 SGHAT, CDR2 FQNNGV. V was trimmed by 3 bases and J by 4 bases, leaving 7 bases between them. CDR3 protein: CASSFQGYNSPLHF. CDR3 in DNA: TGTGCCAGCAGCTTCCAGGGGTATAATTCACCCCTCCACTTT.

CDR3 protein: CASSRRGGLGLAGEADTQYF. The CDR3 nucleotides are TGCGCCAGCAGCCGTCGGGGCGGGTTAGGACTAGCGGGAGAGGCAGATACGCAGTATTTT. The rearrangement joins TRBV4-3 to TRBJ2-3; 13 positions match TRBD2. There are 20 residues in the CDR3. CDR1 and CDR2 from the germline V gene are LGHNA and YSLEER. V shed 4 bases and J 4 bases; nucleotides not matched to a gene: 17.

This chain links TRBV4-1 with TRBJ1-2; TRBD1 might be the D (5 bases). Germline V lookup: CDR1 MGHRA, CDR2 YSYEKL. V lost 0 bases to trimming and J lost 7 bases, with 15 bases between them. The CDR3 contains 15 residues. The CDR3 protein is CASSQDPPGTAGYTF. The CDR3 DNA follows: TGCGCCAGCAGCCAAGATCCCCCAGGGACGGCTGGCTACACCTTC.

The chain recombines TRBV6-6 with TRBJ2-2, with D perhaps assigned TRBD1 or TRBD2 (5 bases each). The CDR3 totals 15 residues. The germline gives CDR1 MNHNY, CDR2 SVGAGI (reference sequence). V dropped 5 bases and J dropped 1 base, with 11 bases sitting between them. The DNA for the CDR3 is TGTGCCAGCAGTCGGGGCAGGGTGAACACCGGGGAGCTGTTTTTT. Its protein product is CASSRGRVNTGELFF.

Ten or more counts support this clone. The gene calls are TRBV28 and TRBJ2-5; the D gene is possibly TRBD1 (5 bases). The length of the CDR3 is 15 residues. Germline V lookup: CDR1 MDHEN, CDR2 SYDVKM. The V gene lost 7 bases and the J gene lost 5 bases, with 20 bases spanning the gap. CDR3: CASTPIGALSETQYF. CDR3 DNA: TGTGCCAGCACGCCAATTGGGGCCCTGAGCGAGACCCAGTACTTC. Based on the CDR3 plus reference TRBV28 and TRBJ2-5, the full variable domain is DVKVTQSSRYLVKRTGEKVFLECVQDMDHENMFWYRQDPGLGLRLIYFSYDVKMKEKGDIPEGYSVSREKKERFSLILESASTNQTSMYLCASTPIGALSETQYFGPGTRLLVL.

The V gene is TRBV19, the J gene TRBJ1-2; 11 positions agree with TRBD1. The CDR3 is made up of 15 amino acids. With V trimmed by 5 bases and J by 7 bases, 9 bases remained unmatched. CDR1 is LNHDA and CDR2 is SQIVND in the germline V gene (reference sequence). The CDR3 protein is CASSGGTGGKVGYTF. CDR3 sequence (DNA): TGTGCCAGTAGTGGAGGGACAGGGGGTAAAGTTGGCTACACCTTC. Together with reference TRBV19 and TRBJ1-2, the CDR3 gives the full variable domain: DGGITQSPKYLFRKEGQNVTLSCEQNLNHDAMYWYRQDPGQGLRLIYYSQIVNDFQKGDIAEGYSVSREKKESFPLTVTSAQKNPTAFYLCASSGGTGGKVGYTFGSGTRLTVV.

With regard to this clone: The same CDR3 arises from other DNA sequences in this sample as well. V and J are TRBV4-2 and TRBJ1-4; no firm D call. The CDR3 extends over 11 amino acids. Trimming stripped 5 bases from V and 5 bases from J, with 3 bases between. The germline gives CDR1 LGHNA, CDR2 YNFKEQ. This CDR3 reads CASSVNEKLFF. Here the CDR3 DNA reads TGTGCCAGCAGCGTAAATGAAAAACTGTTTTTT.

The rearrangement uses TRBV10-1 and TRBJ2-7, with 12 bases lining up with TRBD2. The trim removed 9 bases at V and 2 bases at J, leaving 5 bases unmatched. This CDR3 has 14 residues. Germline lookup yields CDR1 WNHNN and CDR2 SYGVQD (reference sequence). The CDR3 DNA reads TGCGCCAGGAGACTAGCGGGGGAACCCTACGAGCAGTACTTC. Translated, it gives CARRLAGEPYEQYF.

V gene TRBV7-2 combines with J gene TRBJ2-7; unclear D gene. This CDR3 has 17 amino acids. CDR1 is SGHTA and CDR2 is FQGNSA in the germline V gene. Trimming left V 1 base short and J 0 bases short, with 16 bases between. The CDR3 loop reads CASSLGVGRRGSYEQYF. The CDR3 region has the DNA TGTGCCAGCAGCTTAGGCGTTGGGCGCCGCGGCTCCTACGAGCAGTACTTC. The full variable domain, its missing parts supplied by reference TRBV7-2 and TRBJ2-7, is GAGVSQSPSNKVTEKGKDVELRCDPISGHTALYWYRQSLGQGLEFLIYFQGNSAPDKSGLPSDRFSAERTGGSVSTLTIQRTQQEDSAVYLCASSLGVGRRGSYEQYFGPGTRLTVT.

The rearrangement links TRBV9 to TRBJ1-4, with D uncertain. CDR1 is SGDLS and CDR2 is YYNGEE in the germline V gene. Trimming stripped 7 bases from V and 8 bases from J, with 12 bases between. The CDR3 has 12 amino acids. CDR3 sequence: CASGKGNEKLFF. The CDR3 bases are TGTGCCAGCGGCAAAGGGAACGAAAAACTGTTTTTT.

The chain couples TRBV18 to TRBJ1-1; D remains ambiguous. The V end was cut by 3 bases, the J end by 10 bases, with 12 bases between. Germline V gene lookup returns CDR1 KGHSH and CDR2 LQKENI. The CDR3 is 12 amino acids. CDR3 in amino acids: CASSPLDTRAFF. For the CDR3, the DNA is TGTGCCAGCTCACCGTTAGACACGCGAGCTTTCTTT. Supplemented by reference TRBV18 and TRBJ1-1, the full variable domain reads NAGVMQNPRHLVRRRGQEARLRCSPMKGHSHVYWYRQLPEEGLKFMVYLQKENIIDESGMPKERFSAEFPKEGPSILRIQQVVRGDSAAYFCASSPLDTRAFFGQGTRLTVV.

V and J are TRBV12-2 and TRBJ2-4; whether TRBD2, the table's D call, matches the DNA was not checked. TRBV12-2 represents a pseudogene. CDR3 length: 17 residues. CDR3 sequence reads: CASRLGLAGVAKNIQYF. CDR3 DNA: TGTGCAAGTCGCTTGGGACTAGCGGGAGTAGCCAAAAACATTCAGTACTTC.

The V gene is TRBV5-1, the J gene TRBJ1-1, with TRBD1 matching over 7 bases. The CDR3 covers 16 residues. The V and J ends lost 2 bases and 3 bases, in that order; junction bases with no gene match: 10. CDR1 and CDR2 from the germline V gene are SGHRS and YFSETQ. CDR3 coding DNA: TGCGCCAGCAGCTTAGACAGGGCACGCTCTGACACTGAAGCTTTCTTT. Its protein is CASSLDRARSDTEAFF. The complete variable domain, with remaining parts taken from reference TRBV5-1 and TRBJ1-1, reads KAGVTQTPRYLIKTRGQQVTLSCSPISGHRSVSWYQQTPGQGLQFLFEYFSETQRNKGNFPGRFSGRQFSNSRSEMNVSTLELGDSALYLCASSLDRARSDTEAFFGQGTRLTVV.

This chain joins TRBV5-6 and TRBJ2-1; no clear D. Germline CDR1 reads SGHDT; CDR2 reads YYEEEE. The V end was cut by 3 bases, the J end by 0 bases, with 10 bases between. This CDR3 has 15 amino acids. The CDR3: CASSYGRSSYNEQFF. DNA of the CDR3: TGTGCCAGCAGCTACGGACGGAGCTCCTACAATGAGCAGTTCTTC.

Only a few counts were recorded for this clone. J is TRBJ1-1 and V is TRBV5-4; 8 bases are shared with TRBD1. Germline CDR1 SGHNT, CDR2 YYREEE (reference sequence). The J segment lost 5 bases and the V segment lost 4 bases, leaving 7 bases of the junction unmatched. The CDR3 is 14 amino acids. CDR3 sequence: CASSPGGWETEAFF. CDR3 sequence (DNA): TGTGCCAGCAGCCCAGGGGGCTGGGAAACTGAAGCTTTCTTT. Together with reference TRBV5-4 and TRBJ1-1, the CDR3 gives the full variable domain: ETGVTQSPTHLIKTRGQQVTLRCSSQSGHNTVSWYQQALGQGPQFIFQYYREEENGRGNFPPRFSGLQFPNYSSELNVNALELDDSALYLCASSPGGWETEAFFGQGTRLTVV.

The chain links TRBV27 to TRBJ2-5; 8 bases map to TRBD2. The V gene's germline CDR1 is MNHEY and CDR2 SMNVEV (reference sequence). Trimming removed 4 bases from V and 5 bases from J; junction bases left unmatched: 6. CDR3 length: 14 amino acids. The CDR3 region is CASSWGASGETQYF. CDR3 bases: TGTGCCAGCAGTTGGGGGGCTAGCGGGGAGACCCAGTACTTC.